The 31 T cell receptor beta chains below all came from one sample that was sequenced in a study of beta chain features in type 1 diabetes. The study's findings and limits: Patients with Type 1 diabetes showed moderately but significantly shorter TCRB CDR3s in all four CD4+ subsets.

Sequenced material consisted of expressed TCRB transcripts (all of the isolated RNA was reverse transcribed). Clones were read by immunoSEQ multiplex PCR, and TCRdb kept only the in-frame ones, dropping some. The sample lists 600,000 to 750,000 clones, about an eighth seen once, with more than 0.1% in the top ten. These receptors have no known antigen. Specimen: naive CD4+ T cells from blood. Receptor source: a man aged 25-45 years with type 1 diabetes.

The table lists this clone with a few counts. The chain has TRBV6-5 and TRBJ1-2; 9 positions agree with TRBD1. Germline-derived CDR1 and CDR2 are MNHEY and SVGAGI. The CDR3 runs to 15 residues. V gave up 6 bases and J gave up 8 bases; unmatched junction bases: 13. CDR3 region: CASSSSGQGFGGYTF. The CDR3 DNA follows: TGTGCCAGCAGCTCCTCGGGACAGGGATTTGGCGGCTACACCTTC.

This clone has a handful of counts. J is TRBJ2-5 and V is TRBV23-1, with D possibly TRBD2 on 6 matching bases. TRBV23-1 is annotated as an ORF whose role is uncertain. This CDR3 has 13 residues. The germline V and J ends were trimmed by 8 bases and 2 bases, with 12 bases remaining between them. The CDR3 region is CASGGVSQETQYF. The CDR3, as DNA: TGCGCCAGCGGCGGGGTCTCTCAAGAGACCCAGTACTTC.

A few counts support this clone. Other DNA sequences from this sample encode an identical CDR3 as well. The CDR3 region has the DNA TGTGCCAGTCGCTCTGGGGCCAACGTCCTGACTTTC. Encoded protein: CASRSGANVLTF. The chain couples TRBV2 to TRBJ2-6; D ambiguous. Germline values: CDR1 SNHLY, CDR2 FYNNEI. The CDR3 covers 12 residues. V was cut by 9 bases and J by 0 bases, with 3 bases left in between.

This clone was picked up a small number of times. The chain uses TRBV6-1 and TRBJ2-5; maybe TRBD1 (6 bases). The CDR3 is 13 residues long. The germline V gene has CDR1 MNHNS and CDR2 SASEGT. Trimming took off 2 bases at V and 5 bases at J, with 9 bases between the two ends. CDR3 sequence reads: CASSEYQGETQYF. Written as DNA, the CDR3 is TGTGCCAGCAGTGAATATCAGGGGGAGACCCAGTACTTC.

This clone has more than one count but fewer than ten. The J gene is TRBJ1-2, the V gene TRBV5-1, with 8 bases lining up with TRBD1. Germline V gene sequence: CDR1 SGHRS, CDR2 YFSETQ. Germline trimming cut 2 bases from V and 3 bases from J; bases unmatched to any gene: 6. The CDR3 spans 15 residues. Here the CDR3 reads CASSFDRGGDYGYTF. CDR3 nucleotide sequence: TGCGCCAGCAGCTTCGACAGGGGAGGCGACTATGGCTACACCTTC.

This chain connects TRBV7-9 to TRBJ1-4, with D possibly being TRBD1 (5 bases). V lost 5 bases and J lost 6, with 13 bases in between. Germline CDR1 reads SEHNR; CDR2 reads FQNEAQ (reference sequence). The CDR3 consists of 14 residues. This CDR3 reads CASSPERGDEKLFF. The CDR3 nucleotides are TGTGCCAGCAGCCCTGAACGGGGGGATGAAAAACTGTTTTTT.

The genes are TRBV19 and TRBJ2-1; perhaps TRBD1 as D (5 bases). The CDR3 runs to 14 residues. Trimming stripped 3 bases from V and 3 bases from J, with 9 bases between. Per germline, CDR1 LNHDA and CDR2 SQIVND (reference sequence). The CDR3 here is CASSIRQGYNEQFF. In nucleotides, the CDR3 is TGTGCCAGTAGTATTCGTCAGGGCTACAATGAGCAGTTCTTC.

The CDR3 DNA reads TGCAGCGTTGAAATGTATCAAAACTATGGCTACACCTTC. It specifies CSVEMYQNYGYTF. This chain links TRBV29-1 with TRBJ1-2, with D unclear. V was trimmed by 2 bases and J by 2 bases, leaving 9 bases between them. Germline V lookup: CDR1 SQVTM, CDR2 ANQGSEA. This CDR3 has 13 residues.

A word on this clone: Within the sample, other DNA sequences also encode this same CDR3. The rearrangement uses TRBV27 and TRBJ1-5; no reliable D call. V was cut by 1 base and J by 6 bases, with 4 bases left in between. This CDR3 comprises 12 residues. Per the germline V gene, CDR1 is MNHEY and CDR2 is SMNVEV (reference sequence). The CDR3 loop reads CASSLLGQPQHF. The CDR3 region has the DNA TGTGCCAGCAGTTTATTAGGTCAGCCCCAGCATTTT.

In this sample, this clone turned up a few times. This chain connects TRBV5-1 to TRBJ2-2, with D unresolved. This CDR3 has 15 residues. Germline CDR1 and CDR2: SGHRS and YFSETQ. V lost 5 bases and J 5 bases, leaving 16 bases between the germline ends. The CDR3 DNA reads TGCGCCAGCAGATCCTTACCCGAGTCGACCGGGGAGCTGTTTTTT. It codes for CASRSLPESTGELFF.

J is TRBJ1-4 and V is TRBV6-6, with D possibly being TRBD1 (6 bases). Germline V CDR1 and CDR2: MNHNY, SVGAGI (reference sequence). This CDR3 region has 14 residues. With 3 bases removed from V and 9 bases from J, the gap between germline ends came to 14 bases. This CDR3 is CASSYGDTAKKLFF. The DNA for the CDR3 is TGTGCCAGCAGTTATGGGGACACCGCGAAAAAACTGTTTTTT.

The chain uses TRBV27 and TRBJ2-7, with D perhaps matching TRBD2 (6 bases). The germline CDR1 and CDR2 sequences are MNHEY and SMNVEV (reference sequence). The length of the CDR3 is 11 residues. Trimming cost V 7 bases and J 11 bases, with 15 bases left between them. Here the CDR3 DNA reads TGTGCCAGCATCGGGCAGGGAGGCAAGTACTTC. Translated: CASIGQGGKYF.

This clone has a single count. The rearrangement joins TRBV11-1 to TRBJ1-1; possibly TRBD1 for D (5 bases). The germline V and J ends were trimmed by 0 bases and 1 base, with 9 bases remaining between them. Germline assignment: CDR1 SGHAT and CDR2 FQDESV (reference sequence). This CDR3 is 15 amino acids long. CDR3: CASSLAGHRNTEAFF. For the CDR3, the DNA is TGTGCCAGCAGCTTAGCGGGGCACCGGAACACTGAAGCTTTCTTT.

This clone was detected a few times. This chain uses TRBV28 with TRBJ2-1, with 10 bases fitting TRBD1. From germline, CDR1 is MDHEN and CDR2 SYDVKM. This CDR3 has 14 amino acids. Trimming removed 9 bases from V and 2 bases from J; junction bases left unmatched: 4. This chain's CDR3 is CASGQGGPYNEQFF. The CDR3 nucleotides read TGTGCCAGTGGACAGGGGGGCCCCTACAATGAGCAGTTCTTC. Drawing the rest from reference TRBV28 and TRBJ2-1, the complete variable domain is DVKVTQSSRYLVKRTGEKVFLECVQDMDHENMFWYRQDPGLGLRLIYFSYDVKMKEKGDIPEGYSVSREKKERFSLILESASTNQTSMYLCASGQGGPYNEQFFGPGTRLTVL.

Only a few counts were recorded for this clone. The chain employs TRBV29-1 and TRBJ2-7; the match to TRBD1 covers 11 bases. The germline V gene has CDR1 SQVTM and CDR2 ANQGSEA. CDR3 length: 16 amino acids. V gave up 6 bases and J gave up 0 bases; unmatched junction bases: 10. In nucleotides, the CDR3 is TGCAGCGTGGGAGGTAAGGGGACAGGGGGCTCCTACGAGCAGTACTTC. This codes for CSVGGKGTGGSYEQYF.

This clone was picked up one time. The chain combines TRBV4-2 with TRBJ1-2, with D tentatively TRBD1 (5 bases). From germline, CDR1 is LGHNA and CDR2 YNFKEQ. The CDR3 covers 17 residues. V shed 0 bases and J shed 2 bases, with 16 bases lying between them. The CDR3 loop reads CASSQEFLTATNYGYTF. The CDR3 region has the DNA TGTGCCAGCAGCCAAGAATTCCTGACAGCTACGAACTATGGCTACACCTTC.

This clone has more than one count but fewer than ten. The sample holds other DNA sequences that translate to the same CDR3. The J gene is TRBJ1-4, the V gene TRBV18; 8 bases align to TRBD1. The CDR3 runs to 14 residues. V was clipped by 3 bases and J by 5 bases; unmatched bases: 2. Germline values: CDR1 KGHSH, CDR2 LQKENI. CDR3 in amino acids: CASSPGTGNEKLFF. The CDR3 DNA follows: TGTGCCAGCTCACCTGGGACAGGAAATGAAAAACTGTTTTTT.

The chain joins TRBV5-6 to TRBJ1-2; no reliable D call. CDR1 is SGHDT and CDR2 is YYEEEE in the germline V gene. The CDR3 totals 15 residues. Deletions cut 4 bases from V and 0 bases from J, with 13 bases between. CDR3 sequence: CASSPGIGSNYGYTF. Here the CDR3 DNA reads TGTGCCAGCAGCCCGGGTATAGGATCTAACTATGGCTACACCTTC.

This chain joins TRBV6-5 and TRBJ1-6; 8 bases map to TRBD1. Germline assignment: CDR1 MNHEY and CDR2 SVGAGI. V shed 4 bases, J shed 8 bases, and the junction held 7 bases outside the gene matches. The length of the CDR3 is 15 residues. The CDR3 region has the DNA TGTGCCAGCAGTTCGACCGGGACAGGCTATTCACCCCTCCACTTT. As protein: CASSSTGTGYSPLHF.

The chain links TRBV6-1 to TRBJ2-5; D gene ambiguous. From germline, CDR1 is MNHNS and CDR2 SASEGT. The CDR3 length is 16 residues. Trimming left V 2 bases short and J 3 bases short, with 16 bases between. The CDR3: CASSESLGRIEETQYF. The CDR3 DNA reads TGTGCCAGCAGTGAATCCCTCGGCAGGATTGAAGAGACCCAGTACTTC.

This chain uses TRBV4-3 with TRBJ2-1, with 10 bases that match TRBD2. The CDR3 spans 15 residues. With V trimmed by 0 bases and J by 12 bases, 8 bases remained unmatched. CDR1 and CDR2 (germline): LGHNA, YSLEER. The CDR3 coding sequence is TGCGCCAGCAGCCAAGATAGTAGCGGGGGGTCTTGGCAGTTCTTC. Protein product: CASSQDSSGGSWQFF.

This clone was counted a few times. The gene calls are TRBV7-2 and TRBJ2-7; TRBD1 or TRBD2 may be the D gene (5 bases each). Trimming shortened V by 5 bases and J by 4 bases, and 21 bases separated the two germline ends. The length of the CDR3 is 16 residues. The germline V gene has CDR1 SGHTA and CDR2 FQGNSA. The CDR3 region has the DNA TGTGCCAGCAGCCACGAGGGGACCTTTACGGAATACGAGCAGTACTTC. The encoded protein is CASSHEGTFTEYEQYF.

The chain recombines TRBV28 with TRBJ1-5; no firm D call. This CDR3 has 13 residues. With 3 bases removed from V and 1 base from J, the gap between germline ends came to 4 bases. Germline V gene lookup returns CDR1 MDHEN and CDR2 SYDVKM. The CDR3 bases are TGTGCCAGCAGTTTCACAAGCAATCAGCCCCAGCATTTT. Translated, it gives CASSFTSNQPQHF.

The chain couples TRBV5-4 to TRBJ1-4; 7 bases fit TRBD1. In germline, CDR1 is SGHNT, CDR2 YYREEE (reference sequence). V dropped 4 bases and J dropped 8; count of bases not matched to a gene: 8. This CDR3 spans 14 amino acids. The CDR3 sequence: CASSLNRGAEKLFF. The CDR3 DNA reads TGTGCCAGCAGCCTTAACAGGGGCGCGGAAAAACTGTTTTTT.

This clone appeared a few times. This rearrangement joins TRBV13 to TRBJ1-5; possibly TRBD1 for D (6 bases). Germline-derived CDR1 and CDR2 are PRHDT and FYEKMQ (reference sequence). V was pared by 5 bases and J by 3 bases, with 11 bases between. This CDR3 has 14 amino acids. The DNA of the CDR3 is TGTGCCAGCAGCCTACAGGGTCCCAATCAGCCCCAGCATTTT. It is translated as CASSLQGPNQPQHF.

This clone appeared a few times. This sequence joins TRBV5-1 and TRBJ2-3; 9 nucleotides match TRBD1. The CDR3 contains 15 residues. V shed 4 bases and J 1 base; nucleotides not matched to a gene: 4. Germline-derived CDR1 and CDR2 are SGHRS and YFSETQ. CDR3 in amino acids: CASSRQGEGTDTQYF. CDR3 DNA: TGCGCCAGCAGCCGACAGGGGGAAGGCACAGATACGCAGTATTTT.

The table lists this clone with a few counts. The chain couples TRBV18 to TRBJ1-3, with D unresolved. The CDR3 has 15 amino acids. Germline CDR1 is KGHSH and CDR2 is LQKENI. V lost 2 bases, J lost 1 base, and 9 bases lay in between. The CDR3 coding sequence is TGTGCCAGCTCACCATCTACAGTATCTGGAAACACCATATATTTT. This codes for CASSPSTVSGNTIYF.

This chain links TRBV13 with TRBJ1-3; D not resolved. The V gene lost 0 bases and the J gene lost 4 bases, with 13 bases spanning the gap. Germline-derived CDR1 and CDR2 are PRHDT and FYEKMQ (reference sequence). The CDR3 loop spans 16 amino acids. CDR3 loop: CASSLGYLSPGNTIYF. CDR3 DNA: TGTGCCAGCAGCTTAGGATATCTTTCTCCGGGAAACACCATATATTTT.

This clone was counted a few times. The V call is TRBV7-9, the J call TRBJ2-3; 8 bases align to TRBD2. Germline CDR1 SEHNR, CDR2 FQNEAQ (reference sequence). J was trimmed by 0 bases and V by 1 base; bases with no gene match: 3. CDR3 length: 16 amino acids. CDR3 sequence (DNA): TGTGCCAGCAGCTTAGTAGCGGGGTACAGCACAGATACGCAGTATTTT. This sequence encodes CASSLVAGYSTDTQYF.

The rearrangement joins TRBV10-3 to TRBJ2-7, with 7 bases that match TRBD1. This CDR3 region has 13 residues. The trim removed 5 bases at V and 3 bases at J, leaving 4 bases unmatched. Germline lookup yields CDR1 ENHRY and CDR2 SYGVKD. The CDR3 region is CAISKGTDYEQYF. Here the CDR3 DNA reads TGTGCCATCAGTAAGGGGACAGACTACGAGCAGTACTTC.

The V call is TRBV6-1, the J call TRBJ1-1; D remains ambiguous. Trimming shortened V by 4 bases and J by 0 bases, and 15 bases separated the two germline ends. The CDR3 consists of 16 residues. Germline V gene sequence: CDR1 MNHNS, CDR2 SASEGT. The CDR3 here is CASSAGSGIMNTEAFF. CDR3 bases: TGTGCCAGCAGTGCCGGGTCAGGCATTATGAACACTGAAGCTTTCTTT.